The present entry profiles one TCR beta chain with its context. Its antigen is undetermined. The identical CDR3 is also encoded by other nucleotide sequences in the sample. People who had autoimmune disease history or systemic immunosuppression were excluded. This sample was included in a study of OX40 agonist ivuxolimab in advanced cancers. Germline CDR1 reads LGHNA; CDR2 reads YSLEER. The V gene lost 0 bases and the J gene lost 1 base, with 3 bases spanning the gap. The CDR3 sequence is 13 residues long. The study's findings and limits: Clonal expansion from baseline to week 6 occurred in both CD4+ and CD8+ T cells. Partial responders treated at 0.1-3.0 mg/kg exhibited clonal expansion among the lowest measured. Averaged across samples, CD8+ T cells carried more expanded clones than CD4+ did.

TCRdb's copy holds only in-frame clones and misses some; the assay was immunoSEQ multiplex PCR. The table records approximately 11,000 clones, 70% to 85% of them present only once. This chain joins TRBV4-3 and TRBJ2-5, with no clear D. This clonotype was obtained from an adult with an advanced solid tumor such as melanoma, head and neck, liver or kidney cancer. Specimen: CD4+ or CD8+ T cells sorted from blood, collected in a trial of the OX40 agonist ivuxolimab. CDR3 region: CASSQEVQETQYF. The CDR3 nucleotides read TGCGCCAGCAGCCAAGAAGTCCAAGAGACCCAGTACTTC.